These T cell receptor beta chains were read from a single sample in a study of blood T cell repertoires in COVID-19. Using immunoSEQ multiplex PCR, the repertoire was profiled, and TCRdb retains in-frame clones only, with some absent. The table records approximately 21,000 clones, around 86% of them present only once. The sample consisted of peripheral blood. Receptors originate from a woman aged 80 or over with active or convalescent COVID-19. CDR3s include the opening cysteine and the closing phenylalanine or tryptophan. The order of the fields is CDR3 DNA, CDR3 protein, J gene, V gene, D gene, clone size. D genes are given only for firm matches. Not every row has a clone size; where given, it reads once, few, many or a size class.

CDR3nt: TGTGCCAGCAGCCCCGGGACAGGGCATTTCGAGCAGTACTTC; CDR3aa: CASSPGTGHFEQYF; j_gene: TRBJ2-7; v_gene: TRBV13; d_gene: TRBD1; abundance: once
CDR3nt: TGCAGCGCCGATGGCCAGGGGGGTCTCTATGGCTACACCTTC; CDR3aa: CSADGQGGLYGYTF; j_gene: TRBJ1-2; v_gene: TRBV29-1; d_gene: TRBD1; abundance: once
CDR3nt: TGTGCCAGCAGTGAATATGGGGCCAACACTGAAGCTTTCTTT; CDR3aa: CASSEYGANTEAFF; j_gene: TRBJ1-1; v_gene: TRBV25-1; d_gene: -; abundance: -
CDR3nt: TGTGCCAGCAGTGAAGGGGGAGGGGCCGCGGATACGCAGTATTTT; CDR3aa: CASSEGGGAADTQYF; j_gene: TRBJ2-3; v_gene: TRBV6-1; d_gene: TRBD2; abundance: -
CDR3nt: TGTGCCAGCAGCTTAGCTGACAGGAATACCAACGGCTACACCTTC; CDR3aa: CASSLADRNTNGYTF; j_gene: TRBJ1-2; v_gene: TRBV7-9; d_gene: -; abundance: -
CDR3nt: TGTGCCAGCAGCGGCCAAAGAAAAGAGACCCAGTACTTC; CDR3aa: CASSGQRKETQYF; j_gene: TRBJ2-5; v_gene: TRBV11-2; d_gene: -; abundance: -
CDR3nt: TGTGCCAGTAGTTTATTCCGGGACAGGGGTAATCAGCCCCAGCATTTT; CDR3aa: CASSLFRDRGNQPQHF; j_gene: TRBJ1-5; v_gene: TRBV19; d_gene: TRBD1; abundance: -
CDR3nt: TGTGCCAGCAGCTCGACTAGTTTCGGTACGCAGTATTTT; CDR3aa: CASSSTSFGTQYF; j_gene: TRBJ2-3; v_gene: TRBV13; d_gene: -; abundance: -
CDR3nt: TGTGCCAGCAGCGGGGGGGTTACGAACACCGGGGAGCTGTTTTTT; CDR3aa: CASSGGVTNTGELFF; j_gene: TRBJ2-2; v_gene: TRBV7-2; d_gene: TRBD2; abundance: -
CDR3nt: TGCAGCGTTGCTTTGGGCATTGGAGAGACCCAGTACTTC; CDR3aa: CSVALGIGETQYF; j_gene: TRBJ2-5; v_gene: TRBV29-1; d_gene: -; abundance: -
CDR3nt: TGTGCCAGCAGCGTACGGGGGACCACGAACACCGGGGAGCTGTTTTTT; CDR3aa: CASSVRGTTNTGELFF; j_gene: TRBJ2-2; v_gene: TRBV9; d_gene: -; abundance: -
CDR3nt: TGTGCCAGCAGCGCCCTACAGGGGGCGGATTCACCCCTCCACTTT; CDR3aa: CASSALQGADSPLHF; j_gene: TRBJ1-6; v_gene: TRBV9; d_gene: TRBD1; abundance: -
CDR3nt: TGTGCCAGTAGTATTCAGGGGGAAAATCAGCCCCAGCATTTT; CDR3aa: CASSIQGENQPQHF; j_gene: TRBJ1-5; v_gene: TRBV19; d_gene: TRBD1; abundance: -
CDR3nt: TGTGCCAGCAGCTTGACTAGCGGGTACTACGAGCAGTACTTC; CDR3aa: CASSLTSGYYEQYF; j_gene: TRBJ2-7; v_gene: TRBV5-5; d_gene: TRBD2; abundance: -
CDR3nt: TGTGCCAGCAGCCAGTTCAGGGACCAAGAGACCCAGTACTTC; CDR3aa: CASSQFRDQETQYF; j_gene: TRBJ2-5; v_gene: TRBV3-1/TRBV3-2; d_gene: -; abundance: -
CDR3nt: TGTGCCAGCAGCCCAGGGAGCGGGGGGAAAAACATTCAGTACTTC; CDR3aa: CASSPGSGGKNIQYF; j_gene: TRBJ2-4; v_gene: TRBV7-9; d_gene: TRBD2; abundance: -
CDR3nt: TGTGCCAGCTCACCAAGCGGGAGTAAAGATACGCAGTATTTT; CDR3aa: CASSPSGSKDTQYF; j_gene: TRBJ2-3; v_gene: TRBV18; d_gene: TRBD2; abundance: once
CDR3nt: TGTGCCAGCAGCTTGTCGGGGTTCCAAGAGACCCAGTACTTC; CDR3aa: CASSLSGFQETQYF; j_gene: TRBJ2-5; v_gene: TRBV7-8; d_gene: -; abundance: -
CDR3nt: TGTGCCAGCAGCCGTAGGACAGGGGGGGACTACGAGCAGTACTTC; CDR3aa: CASSRRTGGDYEQYF; j_gene: TRBJ2-7; v_gene: TRBV5-4; d_gene: TRBD1; abundance: -
CDR3nt: TGTGCCAGCAGCCCCCGGGAGGGGCGCTTTGACTATGGCTACACCTTC; CDR3aa: CASSPREGRFDYGYTF; j_gene: TRBJ1-2; v_gene: TRBV2; d_gene: -; abundance: -
CDR3nt: TGTGCCAGCAAAAGGACAGATGGCGGAGCTTTCTTT; CDR3aa: CASKRTDGGAFF; j_gene: TRBJ1-1; v_gene: TRBV2; d_gene: -; abundance: -
CDR3nt: TGCGCCAGCAGCCAATACATCGGGACTAGCGGAACCTACGAGCAGTACTTC; CDR3aa: CASSQYIGTSGTYEQYF; j_gene: TRBJ2-7; v_gene: TRBV4-1; d_gene: TRBD2; abundance: -
CDR3nt: TGTGCCAGCAGCGCAAGGGGAGGAGGAGGAGAAAAACTGTTTTTT; CDR3aa: CASSARGGGGEKLFF; j_gene: TRBJ1-4; v_gene: TRBV9; d_gene: -; abundance: once
CDR3nt: TGTGCCAGCACCAAAAAAGAGTATGCGAACTACGAGCAGTACTTC; CDR3aa: CASTKKEYANYEQYF; j_gene: TRBJ2-7; v_gene: TRBV11-3; d_gene: -; abundance: -
CDR3nt: TGCGCCAGCAGCCAAGACTGGGGGACTAGCGGGAGTCTGCAGTATTTT; CDR3aa: CASSQDWGTSGSLQYF; j_gene: TRBJ2-3; v_gene: TRBV4-1; d_gene: TRBD2; abundance: -
CDR3nt: TGCGCCAGCAGCCAAGAAGGCGGTACCGCCATAGGGAACACTGAAGCTTTCTTT; CDR3aa: CASSQEGGTAIGNTEAFF; j_gene: TRBJ1-1; v_gene: TRBV4-3; d_gene: -; abundance: -
CDR3nt: TGTGCCAGCAGGGGGGTCGGGAGCTCCTATAATTCACCCCTCCACTTT; CDR3aa: CASRGVGSSYNSPLHF; j_gene: TRBJ1-6; v_gene: TRBV2; d_gene: -; abundance: once
CDR3nt: TGTGCCAGCAGCTTAAGGGCTAGCGGGAGGGGTGAGCAGTTCTTC; CDR3aa: CASSLRASGRGEQFF; j_gene: TRBJ2-1; v_gene: TRBV7-3; d_gene: TRBD2; abundance: once
CDR3nt: TGCAGCGTGAAGACAGGGACAGCCACCGGGGAGCTGTTTTTT; CDR3aa: CSVKTGTATGELFF; j_gene: TRBJ2-2; v_gene: TRBV29-1; d_gene: TRBD1; abundance: few
CDR3nt: TGTGCCAGCAGTTTATCAGGGAATCAGCCCCAGCATTTT; CDR3aa: CASSLSGNQPQHF; j_gene: TRBJ1-5; v_gene: TRBV28; d_gene: -; abundance: -
CDR3nt: TGTGCCAGCAGCCAGGGACTAGCGGGACCCTCGGGGACCCAGTACTTC; CDR3aa: CASSQGLAGPSGTQYF; j_gene: TRBJ2-5; v_gene: TRBV7-2; d_gene: TRBD2; abundance: -
CDR3nt: TGTGCCAGCAGTTTAGGCAGGGCCTATGGCTACACCTTC; CDR3aa: CASSLGRAYGYTF; j_gene: TRBJ1-2; v_gene: TRBV27; d_gene: -; abundance: -
CDR3nt: TGTGCCAGCAGCTTTGGCGGGGGCCCTACCTACGAGCAGTACTTC; CDR3aa: CASSFGGGPTYEQYF; j_gene: TRBJ2-7; v_gene: TRBV7-2; d_gene: -; abundance: -
CDR3nt: TGTGCCAGCTCACCGAGCGGGAGGGCCGGCGAGCAGTACTTC; CDR3aa: CASSPSGRAGEQYF; j_gene: TRBJ2-7; v_gene: TRBV18; d_gene: TRBD2; abundance: -
CDR3nt: TGTGCCAGCAGCTCCACTAGCGGCTCCTACGAGCAGTACTTC; CDR3aa: CASSSTSGSYEQYF; j_gene: TRBJ2-7; v_gene: TRBV7-2; d_gene: TRBD2; abundance: few
CDR3nt: TGTGCAAGTCGCCGAGGGCCCCCGTCTTCCTACGAGCAGTACTTC; CDR3aa: CASRRGPPSSYEQYF; j_gene: TRBJ2-7; v_gene: TRBV12-2; d_gene: -; abundance: -
CDR3nt: TGCGCCAGCAGCAAAGCGGACAGGGGGGCAACTAATGAAAAACTGTTTTTT; CDR3aa: CASSKADRGATNEKLFF; j_gene: TRBJ1-4; v_gene: TRBV5-1; d_gene: TRBD1; abundance: -
CDR3nt: TGTGCCAGCAGCTTAGTTTTCCCAGGGAATCAGCCCCAGCATTTT; CDR3aa: CASSLVFPGNQPQHF; j_gene: TRBJ1-5; v_gene: TRBV7-2; d_gene: -; abundance: -
CDR3nt: TGTGCCAGCAGCCCACAGGGGAGAACGAACACCATATATTTT; CDR3aa: CASSPQGRTNTIYF; j_gene: TRBJ1-3; v_gene: TRBV11-3; d_gene: TRBD1; abundance: once
CDR3nt: TGTGCTAGTGCCTACGCCCCTAGCACCGGGGAGCTGTTTTTT; CDR3aa: CASAYAPSTGELFF; j_gene: TRBJ2-2; v_gene: TRBV12-5; d_gene: -; abundance: -
CDR3nt: TGTGCCAGCAGCCAGACTTCGGGACAGCGTAACTATGGCTACACCTTC; CDR3aa: CASSQTSGQRNYGYTF; j_gene: TRBJ1-2; v_gene: TRBV3-1/TRBV3-2; d_gene: TRBD1; abundance: -
CDR3nt: TGTGCCAGCGGGGGGGGACCAAATCAGCCCCAGCATTTT; CDR3aa: CASGGGPNQPQHF; j_gene: TRBJ1-5; v_gene: TRBV28; d_gene: -; abundance: -
CDR3nt: TGTGCCAGCAGTTTATCGCGGTACACTGAAGCTTTCTTT; CDR3aa: CASSLSRYTEAFF; j_gene: TRBJ1-1; v_gene: TRBV27; d_gene: -; abundance: -
CDR3nt: TGTGCCAGTAGACAGTTTTATGGCTACACCTTC; CDR3aa: CASRQFYGYTF; j_gene: TRBJ1-2; v_gene: TRBV12-3/TRBV12-4; d_gene: -; abundance: -
CDR3nt: TGTGCCAGCTCACTCCGGACAGGGGCGGGCGCGAGTGAAAAACTGTTTTTT; CDR3aa: CASSLRTGAGASEKLFF; j_gene: TRBJ1-4; v_gene: TRBV18; d_gene: TRBD1; abundance: -
CDR3nt: TGCAGTGCTAGTCTGGTTAGCGGGAGTGGAGAGCAGTACTTC; CDR3aa: CSASLVSGSGEQYF; j_gene: TRBJ2-7; v_gene: TRBV20-1; d_gene: TRBD2; abundance: -
CDR3nt: TGTGCCAGCAGTGAACCAAACAGGGGATCCTACGAGCAGTACTTC; CDR3aa: CASSEPNRGSYEQYF; j_gene: TRBJ2-7; v_gene: TRBV25-1; d_gene: TRBD1; abundance: -
CDR3nt: TGCAGCGCCACAGGGGCGGATATATACGAGCAGTACTTC; CDR3aa: CSATGADIYEQYF; j_gene: TRBJ2-7; v_gene: TRBV29-1; d_gene: TRBD1; abundance: -
CDR3nt: TGTGCCAGCAGGGGACAGCTTCTAGCCAAAAACATTCAGTACTTC; CDR3aa: CASRGQLLAKNIQYF; j_gene: TRBJ2-4; v_gene: TRBV28; d_gene: TRBD1; abundance: -
CDR3nt: TGTGCCATCGGCCGAGGGAGTGACACCGGGGAGCTGTTTTTT; CDR3aa: CAIGRGSDTGELFF; j_gene: TRBJ2-2; v_gene: TRBV10-3; d_gene: -; abundance: -
CDR3nt: TGTGCCAGCAGCTTGGGTGCTAGCGACTCCTACGAGCAGTACTTC; CDR3aa: CASSLGASDSYEQYF; j_gene: TRBJ2-7; v_gene: TRBV5-4; d_gene: -; abundance: few
CDR3nt: TGCGCCAGCAGCTTGGGATTACGGGCTAGCGGGAGGTACGCAGATACGCAGTATTTT; CDR3aa: CASSLGLRASGRYADTQYF; j_gene: TRBJ2-3; v_gene: TRBV5-1; d_gene: TRBD2; abundance: -
CDR3nt: TGTGCCAGCAGCCACCCTACAGGGCGCACTTTTGGCTACACCTTC; CDR3aa: CASSHPTGRTFGYTF; j_gene: TRBJ1-2; v_gene: TRBV3-1/TRBV3-2; d_gene: -; abundance: -
CDR3nt: TGTGCCAGCAGCCAAGATTCCGGGGGCACAGATACGCAGTATTTT; CDR3aa: CASSQDSGGTDTQYF; j_gene: TRBJ2-3; v_gene: TRBV4-2; d_gene: -; abundance: -
CDR3nt: TGCGCCAGCAGCCAAGGCGGAGAGGCTACGCAGTATTTT; CDR3aa: CASSQGGEATQYF; j_gene: TRBJ2-3; v_gene: TRBV4-1; d_gene: -; abundance: few
CDR3nt: TGTGCCAGCTCACTTTCGAGTGGGGGGGGAACTAACACTGAAGCTTTCTTT; CDR3aa: CASSLSSGGGTNTEAFF; j_gene: TRBJ1-1; v_gene: TRBV18; d_gene: -; abundance: -
CDR3nt: TGTGCCAGTAGTACGACAGGGAGCTCCTACGAGCAGTACTTC; CDR3aa: CASSTTGSSYEQYF; j_gene: TRBJ2-7; v_gene: TRBV19; d_gene: TRBD1; abundance: -
CDR3nt: TGTGCCAGCAGCTTAGATGGACAGTATAACTATGGCTACACCTTC; CDR3aa: CASSLDGQYNYGYTF; j_gene: TRBJ1-2; v_gene: TRBV7-3; d_gene: -; abundance: -
CDR3nt: TGTGCCAGCTCACCAACCCACCTTACCCAGGGTGCCTATGGCTACACCTTC; CDR3aa: CASSPTHLTQGAYGYTF; j_gene: TRBJ1-2; v_gene: TRBV18; d_gene: -; abundance: -